A single sample is the source of the 8 T cell receptor beta chains below, sequenced in a study of early T cells in non-severe SARS-CoV-2 infection. TCRdb re-analysed the 5' RACE reads in MiXCR, keeping a single row per CDR3 protein. The table includes tens of thousands of distinct CDR3 sequences, over 10% detected once. The specimen was whole blood, collected at baseline. The receptors stem from an adult who was a healthcare worker with PCR-confirmed SARS-CoV-2 infection or an uninfected control (not recorded which).

This clonotype was seen repeatedly, ten times or more. The chain employs TRBV5-1 and TRBJ2-5, with 11 bases matching TRBD1. CDR3 length: 16 residues. The ends lost 4 bases at V and 1 base at J; junction bases unmatched: 6. In germline, CDR1 is SGHRS, CDR2 YFSETQ. The CDR3 DNA is TGCGCCAGCAGCGGGACAGGGGGATCAGTCCAAGAGACCCAGTACTTC. The encoded protein is CASSGTGGSVQETQYF.

V is TRBV6-1 and J is TRBJ2-4, with D unclear. Trimming pared 4 bases from V and 6 bases from J, leaving 7 bases between. The CDR3 is 12 amino acids. The germline V gene encodes CDR1 MNHNS and CDR2 SASEGT. The CDR3 loop is CASSAFGNIQYF. The DNA for the CDR3 is TGTGCCAGCAGTGCTTTTGGAAACATTCAGTACTTC.

This clonotype appeared many times. The rearrangement joins TRBV14 to TRBJ1-2, with D hard to call. The V end lost 1 base, the J end lost 0 bases, and 15 bases lay between the germline ends. Germline V lookup: CDR1 SGHDN, CDR2 FVKESK. CDR3 length equals 17 residues. The CDR3: CASSQAGLTPSNYGYTF. CDR3 in DNA: TGTGCCAGCAGCCAAGCCGGGCTCACGCCGTCTAACTATGGCTACACCTTC. Together with reference TRBV14 and TRBJ1-2, the CDR3 gives the full variable domain: EAGVTQFPSHSVIEKGQTVTLRCDPISGHDNLYWYRRVMGKEIKFLLHFVKESKQDESGMPNNRFLAERTGGTYSTLKVQPAELEDSGVYFCASSQAGLTPSNYGYTFGSGTRLTVV.

This clonotype was seen ten or more times. This chain connects TRBV3-1 to TRBJ2-5; TRBD2 aligns across 15 bases. Germline V gene sequence: CDR1 LGHDT, CDR2 YNNKEL (reference sequence). Trimming took 4 bases from V and 4 from J; bases not matched to a gene: 4. This CDR3 spans 16 amino acids. The DNA of the CDR3 is TGTGCCAGCAGCCGCCGGACTAGCGGGGGGGTAGAGACCCAGTACTTC. Amino acid sequence: CASSRRTSGGVETQYF.

This clonotype was counted many times. This chain uses TRBV13 with TRBJ1-1, with 7 bases matching TRBD1. The CDR3 is made up of 14 amino acids. Germline CDR1 is PRHDT and CDR2 is FYEKMQ (reference sequence). V gave up 10 bases and J gave up 5 bases; unmatched junction bases: 13. The CDR3 reads CATTRTGRLTEAFF. The CDR3 bases are TGTGCCACTACACGGACAGGTCGCTTGACTGAAGCTTTCTTT.

This clonotype was counted many times. In DNA form, the CDR3 reads TGTGCCACCGAGAGGACAGGGACTAACTATGGCTACACCTTC. It specifies CATERTGTNYGYTF. This rearrangement joins TRBV10-3 to TRBJ1-2; 8 bases agree with TRBD1. J lost 0 bases, V lost 10 bases, and 7 bases had no gene match. From germline, CDR1 is ENHRY and CDR2 SYGVKD. This CDR3 has 14 residues.

The chain links TRBV7-3 to TRBJ2-2, with D possibly being TRBD2 (6 bases). V was clipped by 0 bases and J by 4 bases, with 15 bases between them. The CDR3 is made up of 17 amino acids. Germline CDR1 SGHTA, CDR2 FQGTGA. CDR3 nucleotide sequence: TGTGCCAGCAGCTTAACGGGGGGTACCGGAGCCACCGGGGAGCTGTTTTTT. Encoded protein: CASSLTGGTGATGELFF.

This clonotype was picked up many times. The J gene is TRBJ1-2, the V gene TRBV5-8, with 12 bases fitting TRBD1. This CDR3 contains 16 residues. CDR1 SGHTS and CDR2 YDEGEE come from the germline V gene. Unmatched junction bases numbered 8, after V lost 1 base and J lost 7 bases. DNA of the CDR3: TGTGCCAGCAGCTTGTATGTGGGACAGGGGGCCTCTGGCTACACCTTC. It encodes CASSLYVGQGASGYTF.